These 9 T cell receptor beta chains were sequenced from one sample in a study of cytomegalovirus exposure and HLA in healthy donors. With 60 Vbeta and 13 Jbeta primers, the PCR was carried out. Sequencing was performed with immunoSEQ multiplex PCR; in TCRdb, only in-frame clones are kept and a portion is missing. The data hold approximately 150,000 clones, with more than 60% observed a single time. Sequenced material: PBMCs. Source of these receptors: a human donor in good health.

This clone has only one observation. This sample includes further DNA sequences coding for the same CDR3. The chain is built from TRBV27 and TRBJ2-7, with 7 bases identical to TRBD1. Germline V gene data show CDR1 as MNHEY and CDR2 as SMNVEV (reference sequence). This CDR3 is built from 13 residues. J lost 2 bases, V lost 2 bases, and 0 bases had no gene match. The CDR3 here is CASSLGTAYEQYF. In DNA, the CDR3 is TGTGCCAGCAGTTTAGGGACAGCCTACGAGCAGTACTTC.

The J gene is TRBJ1-3, the V gene TRBV30; D is uncertain. From germline, CDR1 is GTSNPN and CDR2 SVGIG (reference sequence). The CDR3 sequence is 13 residues long. The V and J ends lost 4 bases and 6 bases respectively, with 13 bases between them. CDR3 protein: CAWTRGKENTIYF. In nucleotides, the CDR3 is TGTGCCTGGACAAGAGGGAAAGAAAACACCATATATTTT.

This clone was observed a handful of times. The chain has TRBV7-7 and TRBJ2-3; 9 positions match TRBD2. The CDR3 has 14 amino acids. Germline V gene sequence: CDR1 SSHAT, CDR2 FNYEAQ (reference sequence). Here the CDR3 DNA reads TGTGCTAGCGCGGCGGGGGGGCCTGCAGATACGCAGTATTTT. Translated, it gives CASAAGGPADTQYF.

This chain joins TRBV2 and TRBJ1-2; 8 bases map to TRBD1. This CDR3 has 13 amino acids. The germline gives CDR1 SNHLY, CDR2 FYNNEI. V gave up 7 bases and J gave up 3 bases; unmatched junction bases: 4. The CDR3 DNA follows: TGTGCCAGCACCGGGACAGGAGACTATGGCTACACCTTC. This gives the protein CASTGTGDYGYTF.

The chain recombines TRBV7-9 with TRBJ2-1, with D possibly matching TRBD1 (6 bases). Germline CDR1 is SEHNR and CDR2 is FQNEAQ (reference sequence). The germline V and J ends were trimmed by 3 bases and 11 bases, with 14 bases remaining between them. The CDR3 totals 13 residues. CDR3 sequence (DNA): TGTGCCAGCAGCTTGCAGGGGACGTCCCAGCAGTTCTTC. This codes for CASSLQGTSQQFF.

The V call is TRBV6-1, the J call TRBJ2-5; a weak D match, TRBD2 (5 bases). From germline, CDR1 is MNHNS and CDR2 SASEGT. The CDR3 loop spans 11 amino acids. Trimming stripped 7 bases from V and 9 bases from J, with 12 bases between. CDR3 protein: CASTRGMAQYF. Written as DNA, the CDR3 is TGTGCCAGCACCCGGGGTATGGCCCAGTACTTC.

This chain joins TRBV6-5 and TRBJ1-1; no reliable D call. This CDR3 has 11 amino acids. Trimming left V 6 bases short and J 8 bases short, with 10 bases between. The germline CDR1 and CDR2 sequences are MNHEY and SVGAGI. CDR3 residues: CASSRQEEAFF. CDR3 DNA: TGTGCCAGCAGCCGACAAGAAGAAGCTTTCTTT.

This clone appeared a few times. The chain uses TRBV27 and TRBJ2-1; 8 bases align to TRBD2. In germline, CDR1 is MNHEY, CDR2 SMNVEV (reference sequence). V lost 8 bases, J lost 0 bases, and 3 bases stayed unmatched. CDR3 length: 14 residues. CDR3 in amino acids: CASGRGGSYNEQFF. The DNA of the CDR3 is TGTGCCAGCGGACGGGGGGGCTCCTACAATGAGCAGTTCTTC.

J is TRBJ1-2 and V is TRBV7-3, with TRBD1 matching over 7 bases. After removal of 1 base from V and 4 bases from J, the junction contained 15 bases not matched to a gene. The CDR3 covers 18 residues. Per the germline V gene, CDR1 is SGHTA and CDR2 is FQGTGA. The CDR3 loop reads CASSLSAGTEEVGYGYTF. For the CDR3, the DNA is TGTGCCAGCAGCTTAAGCGCCGGGACAGAGGAAGTTGGCTATGGCTACACCTTC.